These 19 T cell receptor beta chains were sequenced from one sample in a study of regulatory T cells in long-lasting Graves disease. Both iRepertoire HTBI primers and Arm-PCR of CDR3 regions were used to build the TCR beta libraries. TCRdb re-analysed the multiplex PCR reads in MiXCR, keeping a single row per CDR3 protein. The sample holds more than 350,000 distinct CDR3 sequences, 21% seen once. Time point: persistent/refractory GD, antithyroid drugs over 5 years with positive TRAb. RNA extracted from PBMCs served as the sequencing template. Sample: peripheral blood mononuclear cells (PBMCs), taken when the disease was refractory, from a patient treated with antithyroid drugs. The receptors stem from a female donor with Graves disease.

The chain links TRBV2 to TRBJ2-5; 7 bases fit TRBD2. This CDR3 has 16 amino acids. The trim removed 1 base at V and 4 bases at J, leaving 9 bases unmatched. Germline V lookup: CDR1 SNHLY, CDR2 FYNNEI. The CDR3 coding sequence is TGTGCCAGCAGTGAAGAGGGAGGGAACGAAGTAGAGACCCAGTACTTC. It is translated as CASSEEGGNEVETQYF.

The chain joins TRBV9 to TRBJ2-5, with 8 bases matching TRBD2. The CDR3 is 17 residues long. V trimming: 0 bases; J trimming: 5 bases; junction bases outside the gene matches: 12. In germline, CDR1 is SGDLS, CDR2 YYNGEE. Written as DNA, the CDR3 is TGTGCCAGCAGCGTAGCTGGGGAAGGACTAGCTTGGGAGACCCAGTACTTC. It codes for CASSVAGEGLAWETQYF. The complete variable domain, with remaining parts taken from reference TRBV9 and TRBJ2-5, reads DSGVTQTPKHLITATGQRVTLRCSPRSGDLSVYWYQQSLDQGLQFLIQYYNGEERAKGNILERFSAQQFPDLHSELNLSSLELGDSALYFCASSVAGEGLAWETQYFGPGTRLLVL.

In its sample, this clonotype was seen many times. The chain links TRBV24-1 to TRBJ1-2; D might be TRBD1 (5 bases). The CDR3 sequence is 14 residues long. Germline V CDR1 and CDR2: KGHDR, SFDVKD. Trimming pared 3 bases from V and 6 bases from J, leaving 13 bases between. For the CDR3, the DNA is TGTGCCACCAGTGATAGAGGCAGGGTAAATGGCTACACCTTC. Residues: CATSDRGRVNGYTF.

CDR3 DNA sequence: TGTGCCAGCAGAAGCGGGACAGGGGGCATCCTAGTCCAGCCCCAGCATTTT. Its protein product is CASRSGTGGILVQPQHF. The chain couples TRBV28 to TRBJ1-5; 12 bases match TRBD1. J was trimmed by 7 bases and V by 6 bases; bases with no gene match: 13. The CDR3 spans 17 residues. The germline gives CDR1 MDHEN, CDR2 SYDVKM.

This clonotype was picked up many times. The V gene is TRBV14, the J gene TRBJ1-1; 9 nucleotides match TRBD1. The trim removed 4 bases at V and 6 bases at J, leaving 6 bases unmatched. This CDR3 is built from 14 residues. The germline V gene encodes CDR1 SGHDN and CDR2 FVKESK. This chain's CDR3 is CASSLDRGRAEAFF. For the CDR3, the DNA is TGTGCCAGCAGCCTTGACAGGGGGAGGGCTGAAGCTTTCTTT.

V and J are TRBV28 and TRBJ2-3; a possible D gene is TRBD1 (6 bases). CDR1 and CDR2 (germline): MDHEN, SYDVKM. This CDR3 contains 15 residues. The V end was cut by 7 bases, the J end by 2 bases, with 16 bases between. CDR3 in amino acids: CASISGVQTTDTQYF. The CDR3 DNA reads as TGTGCCAGCATCTCAGGGGTACAGACCACAGATACGCAGTATTTT.

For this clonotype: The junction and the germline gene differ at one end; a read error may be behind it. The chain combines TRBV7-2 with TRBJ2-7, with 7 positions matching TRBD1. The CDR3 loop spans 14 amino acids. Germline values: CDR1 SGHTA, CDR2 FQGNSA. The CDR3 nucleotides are TGCGCCAACAGATCCAGTGGGACAGTCTACGAGCAGTACTTC. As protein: CANRSSGTVYEQYF.

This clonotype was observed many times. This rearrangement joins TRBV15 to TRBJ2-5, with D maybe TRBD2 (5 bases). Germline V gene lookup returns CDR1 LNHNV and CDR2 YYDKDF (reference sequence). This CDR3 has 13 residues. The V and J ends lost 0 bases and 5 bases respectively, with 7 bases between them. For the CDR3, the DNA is TGTGCCACCAGCAGAGAGAGGGAGGAGACCCAGTACTTC. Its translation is CATSREREETQYF. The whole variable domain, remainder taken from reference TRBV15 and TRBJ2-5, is DAMVIQNPRYQVTQFGKPVTLSCSQTLNHNVMYWYQQKSSQAPKLLFHYYDKDFNNEADTPDNFQSRRPNTSFCFLDIRSPGLGDTAMYLCATSREREETQYFGPGTRLLVL.

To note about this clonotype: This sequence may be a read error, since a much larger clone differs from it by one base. As DNA, the CDR3 is TGTGCCAGCAGTTTAACAGGGGTGGGCGCTGAAGCTTTCTTT. Residues: CASSLTGVGAEAFF. The chain is built from TRBV6-2 or TRBV6-3 and TRBJ1-1; 7 bases map to TRBD1. The CDR3 is made up of 14 amino acids. In germline, CDR1 is MNHEY, CDR2 SVGEGT. The V gene end was trimmed by 4 bases and the J gene end by 6 bases; junction bases not matched to a gene: 8.

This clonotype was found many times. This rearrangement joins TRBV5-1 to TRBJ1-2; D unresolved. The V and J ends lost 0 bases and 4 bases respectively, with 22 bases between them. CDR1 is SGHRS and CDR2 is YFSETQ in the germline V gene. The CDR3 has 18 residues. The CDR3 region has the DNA TGCGCCAGCAGCTTGGCACCATCCGCAGGCGGTGGATCCTATGGCTACACCTTC. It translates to CASSLAPSAGGGSYGYTF.

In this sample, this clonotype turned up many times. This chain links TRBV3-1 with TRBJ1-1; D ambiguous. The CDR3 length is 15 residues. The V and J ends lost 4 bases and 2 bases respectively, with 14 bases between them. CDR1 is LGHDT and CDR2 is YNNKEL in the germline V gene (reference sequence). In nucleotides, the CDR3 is TGTGCCAGCAGCCTTAATGACTGGGTAAACACTGAAGCTTTCTTT. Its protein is CASSLNDWVNTEAFF.

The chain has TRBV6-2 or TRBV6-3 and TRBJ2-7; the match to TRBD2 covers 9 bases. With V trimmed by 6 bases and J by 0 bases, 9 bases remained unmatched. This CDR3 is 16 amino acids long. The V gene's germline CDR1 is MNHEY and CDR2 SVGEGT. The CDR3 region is CASSPLAGLSSYEQYF. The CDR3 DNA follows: TGTGCCAGCAGCCCACTAGCGGGCTTAAGCTCCTACGAGCAGTACTTC.

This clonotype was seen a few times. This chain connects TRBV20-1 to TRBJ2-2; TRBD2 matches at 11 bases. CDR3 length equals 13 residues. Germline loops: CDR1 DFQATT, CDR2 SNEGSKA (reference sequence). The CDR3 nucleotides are TGCGTAGCGGGAGGGACGAACACCGGGGAGCTGTTTTTT. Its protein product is CVAGGTNTGELFF.

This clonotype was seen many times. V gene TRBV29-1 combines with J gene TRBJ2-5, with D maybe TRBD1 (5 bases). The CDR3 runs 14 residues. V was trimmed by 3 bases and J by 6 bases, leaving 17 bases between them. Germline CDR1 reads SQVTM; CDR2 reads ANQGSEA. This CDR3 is CSVEQGSRVKTQYF. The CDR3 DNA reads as TGCAGCGTTGAGCAGGGTTCCAGGGTCAAGACCCAGTACTTC.

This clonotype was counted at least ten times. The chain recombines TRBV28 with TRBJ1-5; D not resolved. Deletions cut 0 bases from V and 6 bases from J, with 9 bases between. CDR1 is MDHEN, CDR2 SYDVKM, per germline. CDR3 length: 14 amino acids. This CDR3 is CASSLWLGFQPQHF. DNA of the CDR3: TGTGCCAGCAGTTTATGGCTAGGGTTTCAGCCCCAGCATTTT.

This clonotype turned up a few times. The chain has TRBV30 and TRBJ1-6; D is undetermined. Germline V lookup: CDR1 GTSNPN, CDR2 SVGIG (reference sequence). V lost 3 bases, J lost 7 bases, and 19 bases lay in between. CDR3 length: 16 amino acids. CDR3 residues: CAWSGFGGGRNSPLHF. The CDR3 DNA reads TGTGCCTGGAGCGGTTTTGGCGGTGGACGAAATTCACCCCTCCACTTT.

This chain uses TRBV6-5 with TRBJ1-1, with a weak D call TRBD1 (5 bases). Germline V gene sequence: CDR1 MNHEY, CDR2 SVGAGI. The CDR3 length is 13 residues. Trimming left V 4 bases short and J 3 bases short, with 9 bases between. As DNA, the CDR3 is TGTGCCAGCAGTTGGGACGTCTACACTGAAGCTTTCTTT. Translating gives CASSWDVYTEAFF.

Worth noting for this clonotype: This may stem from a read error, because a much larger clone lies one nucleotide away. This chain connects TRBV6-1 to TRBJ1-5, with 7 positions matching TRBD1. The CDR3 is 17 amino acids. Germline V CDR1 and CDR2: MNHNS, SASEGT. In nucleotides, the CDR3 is TGTGCCCGCAGTCCGGGACAGTGGTTGTATAGCAATCAGCCCCAGCATTTT. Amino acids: CARSPGQWLYSNQPQHF.

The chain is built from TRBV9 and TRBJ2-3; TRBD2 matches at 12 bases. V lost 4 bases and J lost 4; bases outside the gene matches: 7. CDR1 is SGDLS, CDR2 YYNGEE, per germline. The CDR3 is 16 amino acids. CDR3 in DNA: TGTGCCAGCAGCTCCACTAGCGGGAGGAGCGCAGATACGCAGTATTTT. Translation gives CASSSTSGRSADTQYF.